One sample yielded the 21 T cell receptor beta chains listed below, sequenced in a study of shared clonotypes between healthy human individuals. Produced via immunoSEQ multiplex PCR; TCRdb's table is partial and in-frame only. The sample contains some 790,000 clones, just under 75% of which appear only once. Sequences were obtained from memory CD4+ T cells sorted from blood. Documented subset: CD45RA-negative fraction. These TCRs come from a woman aged 30 to 39 in good health.

This chain links TRBV28 with TRBJ1-5; no definite D call. This CDR3 has 16 amino acids. Germline V gene lookup returns CDR1 MDHEN and CDR2 SYDVKM. The V end lost 2 bases, the J end lost 3 bases, and 14 bases lay between the germline ends. CDR3 DNA: TGTGCCAGCAGTTTACTCCCGATCGGGAACAATCAGCCCCAGCATTTT. This encodes CASSLLPIGNNQPQHF.

This clone was observed a few times. The V call is TRBV7-2, the J call TRBJ2-1; perhaps TRBD2 as D (6 bases). The CDR3 totals 14 residues. Germline CDR1 reads SGHTA; CDR2 reads FQGNSA. Trimming left V 3 bases short and J 1 base short, with 7 bases between. Here the CDR3 reads CASSFSGSYNEQFF. The CDR3, as DNA: TGTGCCAGCAGCTTCAGCGGGTCCTACAATGAGCAGTTCTTC. The variable domain in full, completed from reference TRBV7-2 and TRBJ2-1, reads GAGVSQSPSNKVTEKGKDVELRCDPISGHTALYWYRQSLGQGLEFLIYFQGNSAPDKSGLPSDRFSAERTGGSVSTLTIQRTQQEDSAVYLCASSFSGSYNEQFFGPGTRLTVL.

The chain combines TRBV7-8 with TRBJ1-5; TRBD1 might be the D (5 bases). The germline gives CDR1 SGHVS, CDR2 FQNEAQ. V was cut by 0 bases and J by 5 bases, with 8 bases left in between. The CDR3 length is 14 residues. This CDR3 reads CASSLAGGDQPQHF. The DNA of the CDR3 is TGTGCCAGCAGCTTAGCCGGAGGGGATCAGCCCCAGCATTTT. Supplemented by reference TRBV7-8 and TRBJ1-5, the full variable domain reads GAGVSQSPRYKVAKRGQDVALRCDPISGHVSLFWYQQALGQGPEFLTYFQNEAQLDKSGLPSDRFFAERPEGSVSTLKIQRTQQEDSAVYLCASSLAGGDQPQHFGDGTRLSIL.

V usage is TRBV27 and J usage is TRBJ1-5; TRBD1 is a possible D gene (5 bases). With 7 bases removed from V and 2 bases from J, the gap between germline ends came to 15 bases. Germline loops: CDR1 MNHEY, CDR2 SMNVEV (reference sequence). CDR3 size: 15 residues. The CDR3 loop is CASNIGAEGNQPQHF. CDR3 in DNA: TGTGCCAGCAACATAGGGGCCGAGGGCAATCAGCCCCAGCATTTT.

CDR3 bases: TGCGCCAGCAGCTTGTCGTTGGGTGAGCAGTTCTTC. Translation gives CASSLSLGEQFF. The chain combines TRBV5-1 with TRBJ2-1, with no clear D. Per the germline V gene, CDR1 is SGHRS and CDR2 is YFSETQ. Trimming pared 1 base from V and 9 bases from J, leaving 8 bases between. The CDR3 has 12 residues.

This clone was recorded a few times. J is TRBJ1-1 and V is TRBV18; maybe TRBD1 (5 bases). Germline V gives CDR1 KGHSH, CDR2 LQKENI. The length of the CDR3 is 12 residues. Trimming pared 3 bases from V and 7 bases from J, leaving 9 bases between. The CDR3 region is CASSPSRDEAFF. The CDR3 coding sequence is TGTGCCAGCTCACCTAGCAGGGATGAAGCTTTCTTT.

The V gene is TRBV10-3, the J gene TRBJ1-3; unclear D gene. Trimming shortened V by 10 bases and J by 0 bases, and 16 bases separated the two germline ends. The CDR3 runs to 15 residues. Germline CDR1 ENHRY, CDR2 SYGVKD. For the CDR3, the DNA is TGTGCCACCACCCCCTGGCTTGGCTCTGGAAACACCATATATTTT. It codes for CATTPWLGSGNTIYF.

CDR3 nucleotides: TGTGCCAGCAGCTTAGGTGCCGCACTGGCCTACGAGCAGTACTTC. Amino acid sequence: CASSLGAALAYEQYF. This chain connects TRBV13 to TRBJ2-7; D is ambiguous. There are 15 residues in the CDR3. Germline loops: CDR1 PRHDT, CDR2 FYEKMQ (reference sequence). Trimming removed 0 bases at V and 2 bases at J, with 11 bases between.

This chain uses TRBV7-8 with TRBJ1-4, with 11 bases identical to TRBD1. Germline assignment: CDR1 SGHVS and CDR2 FQNEAQ. The CDR3 is 16 residues long. Trimming at V came to 0 bases and at J to 8 bases, leaving 5 bases not matched to a gene. The CDR3 protein is CASSLAQGQGGEKLFF. Written as DNA, the CDR3 is TGTGCCAGCAGCTTAGCGCAGGGACAGGGGGGGGAAAAACTGTTTTTT.

Worth noting for this clone: Just one base apart from a much larger clone, this may be a read error. The rearrangement links TRBV30 to TRBJ2-1, with TRBD2 identical over 8 bases. Germline V CDR1 and CDR2: GTSNPN, SVGIG (reference sequence). Trimming removed 4 bases from V and 2 bases from J; junction bases left unmatched: 4. This CDR3 is 14 amino acids long. The CDR3 spells CAWNRGGAYNEQFF. The CDR3 nucleotides read TGTGCCTGGAATCGGGGGGGGGCCTACAATGAGCAGTTCTTC.

This clone has just a few counts. The rearrangement links TRBV11-1 to TRBJ1-1; 12 bases align to TRBD1. Germline CDR1 is SGHAT and CDR2 is FQDESV (reference sequence). The CDR3 spans 15 residues. Trimming removed 2 bases from V and 4 bases from J; junction bases left unmatched: 2. CDR3 bases: TGTGCCAGCAGCTTAAGGGGACAGGGGGCCACTGAAGCTTTCTTT. It specifies CASSLRGQGATEAFF.

The rearrangement links TRBV21-1 to TRBJ2-3; TRBD2 is the table's D call and was not checked against the DNA. TRBV21-1 is recorded as a pseudogene. There are 17 residues in the CDR3. Here the CDR3 reads CASSKGRMWDTTDTQYF. CDR3 coding DNA: TGTGCCAGCAGCAAAGGGAGGATGTGGGATACCACAGATACGCAGTATTTT.

The chain carries TRBV6-5 and TRBJ2-5, with 7 bases that match TRBD2. V was clipped by 6 bases and J by 5 bases; unmatched bases: 12. This CDR3 contains 15 residues. Germline CDR1 and CDR2: MNHEY and SVGAGI. The CDR3 region has the DNA TGTGCCAGCAGCTCCCGGAGCGGGATCGGGGAGACCCAGTACTTC. Translation gives CASSSRSGIGETQYF.

The rearrangement joins TRBV5-5 to TRBJ2-2, with 8 bases identical to TRBD1. V lost 5 bases to trimming and J lost 4 bases; unmatched junction nucleotides: 10. The CDR3 loop spans 16 amino acids. CDR1 and CDR2 (germline): SGHKS, YYEKEE (reference sequence). CDR3 protein: CASSLTGERGTGELFF. The CDR3, as DNA: TGTGCCAGCAGTTTGACAGGGGAACGGGGCACCGGGGAGCTGTTTTTT.

This chain connects TRBV28 to TRBJ2-1; 7 positions match TRBD1. The CDR3 loop spans 15 amino acids. CDR1 MDHEN and CDR2 SYDVKM come from the germline V gene. The J segment lost 1 base and the V segment lost 6 bases, leaving 6 bases of the junction unmatched. In DNA, the CDR3 is TGTGCCAGCAGAAAGGACAGGCGGTCCTACAATGAGCAGTTCTTC. This gives the protein CASRKDRRSYNEQFF.

For this clone: This sample includes further DNA sequences coding for the same CDR3. The chain employs TRBV28 and TRBJ1-1, with D maybe TRBD1 (6 bases). Trimming removed 6 bases at V and 4 bases at J, with 12 bases between. Germline V gene sequence: CDR1 MDHEN, CDR2 SYDVKM. The CDR3 has 13 amino acids. The CDR3 loop reads CASRGGGGTEAFF. Written as DNA, the CDR3 is TGTGCCAGCAGAGGGGGGGGCGGCACTGAAGCTTTCTTT.

The rearrangement joins TRBV27 to TRBJ2-1; 10 bases map to TRBD2. Losses at the gene ends were 6 bases for V and 5 bases for J; bases not matched to a gene: 13. Germline CDR1 and CDR2: MNHEY and SMNVEV (reference sequence). The CDR3 has 17 residues. This CDR3 is CASSPTASGRAHNEQFF. The CDR3 DNA follows: TGTGCCAGCAGCCCGACAGCCAGCGGGAGGGCCCACAATGAGCAGTTCTTC.

The CDR3 sequence is CASSQDGHSNQPQHF. CDR3 DNA: TGTGCCAGCTCACAGGACGGACATAGCAATCAGCCCCAGCATTTT. J is TRBJ1-5 and V is TRBV18, with a weak D call TRBD1 (5 bases). The CDR3 runs to 15 residues. Germline lookup yields CDR1 KGHSH and CDR2 LQKENI. Trimming shortened V by 4 bases and J by 0 bases, and 10 bases separated the two germline ends.

This clone has a handful of counts. The chain carries TRBV14 and TRBJ2-7; D not certain. This CDR3 is 14 amino acids long. Trimming left V 1 base short and J 5 bases short, with 12 bases between. Germline CDR1 reads SGHDN; CDR2 reads FVKESK. The CDR3 loop reads CASSQVDPAHEQYF. The CDR3 DNA reads as TGTGCCAGCAGCCAAGTGGACCCTGCCCACGAGCAGTACTTC.

The chain joins TRBV7-8 to TRBJ2-1; D remains unclear. The CDR3 contains 12 residues. The germline CDR1 and CDR2 sequences are SGHVS and FQNEAQ. V lost 4 bases and J lost 7, with 8 bases in between. CDR3: CASSSYDNEQFF. In DNA form, the CDR3 reads TGTGCCAGCAGCTCCTATGATAATGAGCAGTTCTTC.

This clone occurred a few times. The chain joins TRBV28 to TRBJ2-5; 7 nucleotides line up with TRBD2. The V and J ends lost 5 bases and 3 bases, in that order; junction bases with no gene match: 15. Germline V lookup: CDR1 MDHEN, CDR2 SYDVKM. This CDR3 contains 17 residues. The CDR3 region is CASSQPRLAENKETQYF. The CDR3 nucleotides are TGTGCCAGCAGTCAACCCCGACTAGCAGAAAACAAAGAGACCCAGTACTTC.